This T cell receptor (beta chain) comes out of a study of T cell repertoires in ileal Crohn's disease. Study in general: Operated complications were stricturing disease (about 60%) and penetrating disease (around 40%). Study outcomes and limitations: Endoscopic recurrence occurred in every patient whose clonality exceeded 26.8%.

Around 0.45 micrograms of biopsy DNA per sample underwent TCRB immunosequencing. Here immunoSEQ multiplex PCR was the method, and the copy in TCRdb shows in-frame clones only, minus some. Counted here are 8,600 or so clones, 70% to 80% occurring once; the ten biggest clones make up 4% to 5.5%. Included were adult ileal or ileocolonic Crohn's patients indicated for ileocolonic resection. As for this clone: The target antigen is unknown.

This receptor was taken from an adult with Crohn's disease. Material: ileal tissue.

The DNA for the CDR3 is TGCGCCAGCAGCCAAGATCACAGGGGGAACTATGGCTACACCTTC. Amino acid sequence: CASSQDHRGNYGYTF. The rearrangement links TRBV4-1 to TRBJ1-2; TRBD1 aligns across 8 bases. This CDR3 has 15 amino acids. The ends lost 0 bases at V and 2 bases at J; junction bases unmatched: 2. Germline CDR1 MGHRA, CDR2 YSYEKL.